These 26 T cell receptor beta chains came from one sample sequenced in a study of technical replicates of blood from a few donors (dated by TCRdb to about 2017). Libraries were made using the immunoSEQ multiplex PCR assay. The clones in this table, taken by TCRdb from immuneACCESS, are in-frame only. Not every clone is retained; where verified, under half of the shortfall comes from an unresolved V gene, and the cause of the rest is unknown. The sample table records 60,000 to 90,000 clones; about 97% of these occur just once. Clones ranked in the top ten supply under 0.3% of the sample. The sample taken for sequencing was T cells isolated from PBMCs. The receptors were gathered from a human donor in good health.

V gene TRBV6-1 combines with J gene TRBJ2-7; a weak D match, TRBD2 (6 bases). CDR3 length: 14 amino acids. Trimming pared 4 bases from V and 4 bases from J, leaving 14 bases between. CDR1 and CDR2 (germline): MNHNS, SASEGT. CDR3 protein: CASSGTIEGYEQYF. DNA for the CDR3: TGTGCCAGCAGTGGGACTATCGAGGGATACGAGCAGTACTTC.

The chain has TRBV7-6 and TRBJ1-4; tentative D call: TRBD1 (6 bases). Between the trimmed V and J ends, which lost 4 bases and 0 bases, there was a span of 12 bases. The CDR3 loop spans 16 amino acids. The germline gives CDR1 SGHVS, CDR2 FNYEAQ. The CDR3: CASSSVRQATNEKLFF. DNA for the CDR3: TGTGCCAGCAGCTCCGTCAGACAGGCAACTAATGAAAAACTGTTTTTT. The whole variable domain, filled in from reference TRBV7-6 and TRBJ1-4, reads GAGVSQSPRYKVTKRGQDVALRCDPISGHVSLYWYRQALGQGPEFLTYFNYEAQQDKSGLPNDRFSAERPEGSISTLTIQRTEQRDSAMYRCASSSVRQATNEKLFFGSGTQLSVL.

V and J are TRBV11-2 and TRBJ2-1; D is perhaps TRBD1 (6 bases). Trimming removed 3 bases at V and 5 bases at J, with 17 bases between. Germline V gene sequence: CDR1 SGHAT, CDR2 FQNNGV. This CDR3 has 16 residues. The CDR3: CASSFRGSGLNNEQFF. For the CDR3, the DNA is TGTGCCAGCAGCTTCAGGGGATCAGGGCTCAACAATGAGCAGTTCTTC.

This chain uses TRBV4-1 with TRBJ2-1, with 8 nucleotides matching TRBD2. Germline values: CDR1 MGHRA, CDR2 YSYEKL. V lost 4 bases to trimming and J lost 2 bases; unmatched junction nucleotides: 7. The CDR3 runs 16 residues. CDR3 in DNA: TGCGCCAGCAGCCCTCGTAGCGGGACTACCTACAATGAGCAGTTCTTC. It translates to CASSPRSGTTYNEQFF.

V gene TRBV7-6 combines with J gene TRBJ1-1; 9 bases are shared with TRBD1. Germline-derived CDR1 and CDR2 are SGHVS and FNYEAQ. The V and J ends lost 5 bases and 5 bases, in that order; junction bases with no gene match: 12. The length of the CDR3 is 16 residues. CDR3 coding DNA: TGTGCCAGCAGCCGTAGGGGACAGGGTATTAGGACTGAAGCTTTCTTT. This sequence encodes CASSRRGQGIRTEAFF.

This clone was detected only once. The chain uses TRBV7-7 and TRBJ2-3; D might be TRBD1 (5 bases). Germline CDR1 is SSHAT and CDR2 is FNYEAQ (reference sequence). Trimming cost V 1 base and J 3 bases, with 8 bases left between them. The CDR3 loop spans 14 amino acids. CDR3 coding DNA: TGTGCCAGCAGCTTAGAGGGGTTTACAGATACGCAGTATTTT. Translating it yields CASSLEGFTDTQYF.

The rearrangement joins TRBV15 to TRBJ1-5; the D gene is possibly TRBD1 (5 bases). The CDR3 length is 15 residues. CDR1 and CDR2 from the germline V gene are LNHNV and YYDKDF (reference sequence). The V end was cut by 0 bases, the J end by 5 bases, with 11 bases between. CDR3 in DNA: TGTGCCACCAGCAGAGAATGGGGGGACTATCAGCCCCAGCATTTT. This gives the protein CATSREWGDYQPQHF.

The chain has TRBV28 and TRBJ2-1; 12 bases fit TRBD2. J was trimmed by 7 bases and V by 5 bases; bases with no gene match: 6. Per the germline V gene, CDR1 is MDHEN and CDR2 is SYDVKM. The CDR3 is 15 residues long. As DNA, the CDR3 is TGTGCCAGCAGTCGAGGACTAGCGGGAATTAATGAGCAGTTCTTC. Protein: CASSRGLAGINEQFF.

The chain uses TRBV28 and TRBJ1-3; D remains ambiguous. This CDR3 comprises 16 residues. Germline V gene sequence: CDR1 MDHEN, CDR2 SYDVKM. Trimming removed 3 bases from V and 2 bases from J, with 14 bases in between. The CDR3 is CASSLGILFPGNTIYF. Written as DNA, the CDR3 is TGTGCCAGCAGTTTGGGCATTCTCTTCCCTGGAAACACCATATATTTT.

The chain couples TRBV5-1 to TRBJ2-7; TRBD2 aligns across 7 bases. Germline V gives CDR1 SGHRS, CDR2 YFSETQ. J lost 0 bases, V lost 2 bases, and 5 bases had no gene match. The CDR3 has 15 residues. The CDR3 nucleotides are TGCGCCAGCAGCTTAGGTGCTAGCGGCTCCTACGAGCAGTACTTC. Encoded protein: CASSLGASGSYEQYF.

The genes are TRBV11-2 and TRBJ1-2; D unresolved. CDR3 length equals 13 residues. V lost 1 base, J lost 0 bases, and 3 bases lay in between. Looked up from germline, CDR1 is SGHAT and CDR2 is FQNNGV. The CDR3 here is CASSLAANYGYTF. Here the CDR3 DNA reads TGTGCCAGCAGCTTAGCAGCTAACTATGGCTACACCTTC.

This chain connects TRBV6-5 to TRBJ2-2, with 8 bases fitting TRBD1. Germline assignment: CDR1 MNHEY and CDR2 SVGAGI. J was trimmed by 3 bases and V by 2 bases; bases with no gene match: 2. This CDR3 is built from 15 residues. The CDR3 loop reads CASSYGTGYTGELFF. DNA for the CDR3: TGTGCCAGCAGTTACGGGACAGGCTACACCGGGGAGCTGTTTTTT.

The chain recombines TRBV6-5 with TRBJ2-5, with 8 bases matching TRBD1. Germline trimming cut 3 bases from V and 3 bases from J; bases unmatched to any gene: 6. Germline V gives CDR1 MNHEY, CDR2 SVGAGI. The CDR3 contains 15 residues. The CDR3 loop is CASSYPGTGEETQYF. The CDR3 DNA follows: TGTGCCAGCAGTTATCCCGGGACAGGAGAAGAGACCCAGTACTTC.

The rearrangement links TRBV10-3 to TRBJ2-1, with 9 bases that match TRBD2. There are 15 residues in the CDR3. Trimming took 3 bases from V and 5 from J; bases not matched to a gene: 5. Per the germline V gene, CDR1 is ENHRY and CDR2 is SYGVKD. DNA for the CDR3: TGTGCCATCAGTGAAACTAGCGGGCTCAACAATGAGCAGTTCTTC. This encodes CAISETSGLNNEQFF.

V is TRBV9 and J is TRBJ2-7, with D maybe TRBD2 (5 bases). V lost 0 bases to trimming and J lost 2 bases, with 9 bases between them. This CDR3 comprises 14 residues. Germline V gives CDR1 SGDLS, CDR2 YYNGEE. The CDR3 nucleotides read TGTGCCAGCAGCGTAGTGGGAGATACCTACGAGCAGTACTTC. Amino acids: CASSVVGDTYEQYF. The full variable domain, completed using reference TRBV9 and TRBJ2-7, is DSGVTQTPKHLITATGQRVTLRCSPRSGDLSVYWYQQSLDQGLQFLIQYYNGEERAKGNILERFSAQQFPDLHSELNLSSLELGDSALYFCASSVVGDTYEQYFGPGTRLTVT.

For this clone: Within the sample, other DNA sequences also encode this same CDR3. V gene TRBV4-1 combines with J gene TRBJ2-7; D gene ambiguous. V lost 1 base and J lost 2, with 9 bases in between. This CDR3 is built from 14 residues. The V gene's germline CDR1 is MGHRA and CDR2 YSYEKL. The CDR3 DNA reads as TGCGCCAGCAGCCAAGTCAGTGGTACCTACGAGCAGTACTTC. Protein product: CASSQVSGTYEQYF.

The gene calls are TRBV4-3 and TRBJ1-3; D is perhaps TRBD1 (6 bases). The CDR3 has 13 amino acids. Germline loops: CDR1 LGHNA, CDR2 YSLEER. V was clipped by 3 bases and J by 4 bases, with 7 bases between them. The CDR3 DNA sequence: TGCGCCAGCAGCCATGGACAGGGAAACACCATATATTTT. Amino acid sequence: CASSHGQGNTIYF.

V usage is TRBV6-5 and J usage is TRBJ1-1, with D possibly matching TRBD1 (6 bases). The CDR3 is 12 residues long. Germline assignment: CDR1 MNHEY and CDR2 SVGAGI. Trimming took 7 bases from V and 4 from J, leaving 10 bases between them. For the CDR3, the DNA is TGTGCCAGCAAAGGGGGGGGCACTGAAGCTTTCTTT. Amino acid sequence: CASKGGGTEAFF.

V is TRBV7-2 and J is TRBJ2-1, with 8 bases fitting TRBD2. In germline, CDR1 is SGHTA, CDR2 FQGNSA. V lost 5 bases, J lost 5 bases, and 11 bases stayed unmatched. The CDR3 is 16 residues long. The CDR3 reads CASSLARTSQDNEQFF. The CDR3 nucleotides read TGTGCCAGCAGCCTCGCGAGGACTAGCCAGGACAATGAGCAGTTCTTC.

This sequence joins TRBV20-1 and TRBJ1-4; TRBD1 agrees at 7 bases. Germline assignment: CDR1 DFQATT and CDR2 SNEGSKA (reference sequence). This CDR3 is built from 10 residues. The CDR3 DNA is TGCGCGACAGGGAATGAAAAACTGTTTTTT. Its translation: CATGNEKLFF.

J is TRBJ2-3 and V is TRBV5-6; 7 bases agree with TRBD2. After removal of 2 bases from V and 4 bases from J, the junction contained 7 bases not matched to a gene. The CDR3 totals 15 residues. CDR1 and CDR2 from the germline V gene are SGHDT and YYEEEE. CDR3 DNA sequence: TGTGCCAGCAGCTTAGGGCCCCGGGGGGCAGATACGCAGTATTTT. Encoded protein: CASSLGPRGADTQYF.

The rearrangement joins TRBV7-6 to TRBJ2-1, with D perhaps TRBD2 (5 bases). CDR1 SGHVS and CDR2 FNYEAQ come from the germline V gene. Trimming shortened V by 1 base and J by 3 bases, and 10 bases separated the two germline ends. CDR3 length equals 15 residues. The CDR3 protein is CASSLDDTSYNEQFF. The CDR3 DNA sequence: TGTGCCAGCAGCTTAGATGATACTAGCTACAATGAGCAGTTCTTC.

This chain uses TRBV6-5 with TRBJ2-2; D not resolved. V was clipped by 0 bases and J by 1 base, with 9 bases between them. Germline values: CDR1 MNHEY, CDR2 SVGAGI. CDR3 length: 16 amino acids. The CDR3 DNA is TGTGCCAGCAGTTACTCGACGACAATGAACACCGGGGAGCTGTTTTTT. Amino acid sequence: CASSYSTTMNTGELFF.

The chain combines TRBV6-5 with TRBJ2-1; weak D call: TRBD1 (6 bases). CDR1 MNHEY and CDR2 SVGAGI come from the germline V gene. The germline V and J ends were trimmed by 6 bases and 9 bases, with 18 bases remaining between them. The CDR3 totals 14 residues. For the CDR3, the DNA is TGTGCCAGCAGCCCCAGGGGTAGCCACAGTGAGCAGTTCTTC. Protein product: CASSPRGSHSEQFF.

The chain has TRBV9 and TRBJ2-7; D is unclear. Trimming pared 3 bases from V and 0 bases from J, leaving 16 bases between. The V gene's germline CDR1 is SGDLS and CDR2 YYNGEE. This CDR3 is built from 16 residues. Here the CDR3 reads CASSAKPEAPSYEQYF. DNA of the CDR3: TGTGCCAGCAGCGCGAAGCCCGAGGCACCCTCCTACGAGCAGTACTTC.

This clone has a single count. The V call is TRBV19, the J call TRBJ2-2; D not certain. This CDR3 comprises 14 residues. V lost 7 bases and J 5 bases, leaving 14 bases between the germline ends. CDR1 and CDR2 (germline): LNHDA, SQIVND (reference sequence). The CDR3, as DNA: TGTGCCAGTACTATCTTCCTAGAAACCGGGGAGCTGTTTTTT. This translates into CASTIFLETGELFF.